This T cell receptor beta chain derives from a study of T cell responses to AZD1222 COVID-19 vaccine. General study results and limits: Clonal diversity was possibly underestimated, and the donors were mostly white British, with more females. Vaccine-related CD4 TCRs covered spike, predominating at 160-218 and 743-854. It was only after the peak T cell response that any repertoires were sampled.

Assay: immunoSEQ multiplex PCR; the TCRdb copy retains only in-frame clones and omits some. The table has about 160,000 clones, 80% to 90% seen once. Points on this clone: Antigen specificity is unknown.

Germline V gene data show CDR1 as SNHLY and CDR2 as FYNNEI. The V end lost 9 bases, the J end lost 0 bases, and 8 bases lay between the germline ends. The CDR3 is 13 residues long. This chain links TRBV2 with TRBJ2-2; maybe TRBD1 (6 bases). This specimen was peripheral blood, taken on day 0 of AZD1222 vaccination. The source is an adult in good health. The CDR3 nucleotides are TGTGCCAGGGGACATTCGAACACCGGGGAGCTGTTTTTT. Its protein is CARGHSNTGELFF.